The clone carrying this T cell receptor beta chain appeared a few times. Primers used in a second PCR of about 6 to 11 cycles were a sample-barcoded 5' primer and a J-beta primer mix. A 12-random-nucleotide template-switch adaptor tagged each cDNA molecule. MiXCR, applied by TCRdb to the 5' RACE reads, yields one record per CDR3 protein. The sample has about 1,500,000 distinct CDR3 sequences; roughly 30% are singletons. This specimen comes from a study of blood T cells in healthy people across ages. This receptor was taken from a woman aged 25 to 45 in good health. The sample comprised blood.

The CDR3 DNA reads TGCAGTGCTAGCCGGGGGCTTAATGAGCAGTTCTTC. Amino acid sequence: CSASRGLNEQFF. The chain recombines TRBV20-1 with TRBJ2-1; tentatively, D is TRBD1 or TRBD2 (6 bases each). V lost 3 bases to trimming and J lost 7 bases, with 10 bases between them. The CDR3 consists of 12 residues. Germline V lookup: CDR1 DFQATT, CDR2 SNEGSKA (reference sequence).